What follows describes a single T cell receptor beta chain. This CDR3 has 13 residues. Germline CDR1 and CDR2: SGHTA and FQGNSA. V trimming: 5 bases; J trimming: 11 bases; junction bases outside the gene matches: 7. The data belong to a study of blood T cell repertoires in COVID-19. The study drew participants aged about 18 to 89 years from 24 US areas. Recovered participants had two consecutive negative NP/OP PCR tests, healthcare professional clearance, or symptom resolution. Libraries were prepared by immunoSEQ multiplex PCR; TCRdb keeps only in-frame clonotypes and omits some of them. Among about 260,000 clones listed, 86% were seen once.

V gene TRBV7-2 combines with J gene TRBJ2-3; 10 nucleotides match TRBD2. This clonotype was sampled from a woman between 50 and 59 years old who had recovered from COVID-19. Sequenced input: PBMCs or T cells enriched from blood (not recorded which). The CDR3 DNA follows: TGTGCCAGCAGCGGGCGGATAGCGGGAGGGCAGTATTTT. Translated, it gives CASSGRIAGGQYF. The entire variable domain, with the rest obtained from reference TRBV7-2 and TRBJ2-3, is as follows: GAGVSQSPSNKVTEKGKDVELRCDPISGHTALYWYRQSLGQGLEFLIYFQGNSAPDKSGLPSDRFSAERTGGSVSTLTIQRTQQEDSAVYLCASSGRIAGGQYFGPGTRLTVL.